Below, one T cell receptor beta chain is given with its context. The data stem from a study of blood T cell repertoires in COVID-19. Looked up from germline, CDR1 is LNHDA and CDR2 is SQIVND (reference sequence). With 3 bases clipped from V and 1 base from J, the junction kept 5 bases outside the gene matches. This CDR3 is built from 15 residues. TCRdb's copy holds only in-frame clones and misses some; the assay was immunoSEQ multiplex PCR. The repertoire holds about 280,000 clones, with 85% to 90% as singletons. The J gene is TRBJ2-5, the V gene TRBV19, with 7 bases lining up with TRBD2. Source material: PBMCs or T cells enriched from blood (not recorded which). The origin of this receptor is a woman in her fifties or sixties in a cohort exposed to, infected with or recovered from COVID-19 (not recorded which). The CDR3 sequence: CASSIGQRGQETQYF. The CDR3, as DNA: TGTGCCAGTAGTATTGGCCAGCGGGGCCAAGAGACCCAGTACTTC.